This T cell receptor (beta chain) was obtained from a study of PD-L1 blockade in urothelial cancer. Overall study: Dosed intravenously at 1,200 mg every 3 weeks, atezolizumab was initiated by patients around 2014. Patients had been given 0 to 3 earlier chemotherapy regimens. Treatment start was followed by blood analysis at 3 weeks (second dose) and again at 6 weeks.

The authors spiked synthetic TCR analog templates into each PCR. TCRdb keeps only in-frame clones here, not all; method: immunoSEQ multiplex PCR. This sample carries roughly 25,000 clones, 84% of them seen once, and the ten largest clones take 9.6%. After removal of 1 base from V and 5 bases from J, the junction contained 5 bases not matched to a gene. Per the germline V gene, CDR1 is MDHEN and CDR2 is SYDVKM. The length of the CDR3 is 15 residues. The gene calls are TRBV28 and TRBJ1-5; TRBD1 matches 7 bases. The sample consisted of PBMCs, taken around atezolizumab (anti-PD-L1) treatment. This receptor was taken from a man between 65 and 80 years old with urothelial cancer. CDR3 protein: CASSLYRGFDQPQHF. Here the CDR3 DNA reads TGTGCCAGCAGTTTATACAGGGGATTCGATCAGCCCCAGCATTTT.